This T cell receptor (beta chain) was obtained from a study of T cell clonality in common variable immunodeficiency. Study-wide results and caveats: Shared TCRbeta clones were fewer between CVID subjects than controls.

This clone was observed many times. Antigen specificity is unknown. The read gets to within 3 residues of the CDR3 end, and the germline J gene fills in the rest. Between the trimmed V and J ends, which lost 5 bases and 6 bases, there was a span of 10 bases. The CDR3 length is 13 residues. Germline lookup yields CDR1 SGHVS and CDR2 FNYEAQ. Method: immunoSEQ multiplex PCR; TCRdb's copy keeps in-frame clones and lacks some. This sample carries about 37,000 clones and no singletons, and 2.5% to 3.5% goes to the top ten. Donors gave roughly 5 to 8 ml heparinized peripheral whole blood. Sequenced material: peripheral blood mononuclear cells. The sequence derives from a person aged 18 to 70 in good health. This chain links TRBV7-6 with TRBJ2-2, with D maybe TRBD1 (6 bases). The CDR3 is CASSPRGSGELFF. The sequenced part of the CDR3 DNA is TGTGCCAGCAGCCCCAGGGGATCCGGGGAG.